This T cell receptor (beta chain) was identified during a study of CD8 T cells in Susac syndrome. CDR3 length: 16 residues. V lost 0 bases to trimming and J lost 2 bases; unmatched junction nucleotides: 6. Germline values: CDR1 DFQATT, CDR2 SNEGSKA (reference sequence). Reverse transcription used 0.5 to 1 ug RNA and random hexamers. TCRdb re-derived calls from the immunoSEQ multiplex PCR reads in MiXCR, one entry per CDR3 protein. In the table there are approximately 150,000 distinct CDR3 sequences, 90% to 95% of which are singletons. Negative magnetic isolation gave CD8+ and CD4+ cells; FACS enriched CD8+ TEMRA.

The sequencing sample was made of CD4+ T cells from PBMCs. This chain uses TRBV20-1 with TRBJ1-5; TRBD1 agrees at 8 bases. The clonotype originates from a human donor with multiple sclerosis. CDR3 nucleotides: TGCAGTGCTAGAGACTTTCAGGGGGCCGGCAATCAGCCCCAGCATTTT. Residues: CSARDFQGAGNQPQHF.